This T cell receptor beta chain was captured by sequencing in a study of blood T cell repertoires in COVID-19. Study-wide context: Samples of COVID-19 (acute and convalescent) were obtained from the United States, Italy and Spain. PBMCs, B-cell-depleted T cells, or T cells provided the cDNA or gDNA that made up the material.

Trimming cost V 8 bases and J 6 bases, with 14 bases left between them. This CDR3 comprises 14 residues. The germline CDR1 and CDR2 sequences are MDHEN and SYDVKM. In the source study's methods: Reference gene primer amplification gave estimated nucleated cell counts. TCRdb's table, derived via immunoSEQ multiplex PCR, lists solely in-frame clones and lacks some. D and trimming come from the DNA, and the V and J calls and clone size come from that table. The table records 75,000 to 95,000 clones, 79% of them present only once. This chain uses TRBV28 with TRBJ1-6, with D hard to call. Sequencing was performed on peripheral blood. The sequence was collected from a woman over 75 with active or convalescent COVID-19. CDR3 amino acids: CASRHGLSNSPLHF. CDR3 sequence (DNA): TGTGCCAGCCGACATGGGTTAAGTAATTCACCCCTCCACTTT.